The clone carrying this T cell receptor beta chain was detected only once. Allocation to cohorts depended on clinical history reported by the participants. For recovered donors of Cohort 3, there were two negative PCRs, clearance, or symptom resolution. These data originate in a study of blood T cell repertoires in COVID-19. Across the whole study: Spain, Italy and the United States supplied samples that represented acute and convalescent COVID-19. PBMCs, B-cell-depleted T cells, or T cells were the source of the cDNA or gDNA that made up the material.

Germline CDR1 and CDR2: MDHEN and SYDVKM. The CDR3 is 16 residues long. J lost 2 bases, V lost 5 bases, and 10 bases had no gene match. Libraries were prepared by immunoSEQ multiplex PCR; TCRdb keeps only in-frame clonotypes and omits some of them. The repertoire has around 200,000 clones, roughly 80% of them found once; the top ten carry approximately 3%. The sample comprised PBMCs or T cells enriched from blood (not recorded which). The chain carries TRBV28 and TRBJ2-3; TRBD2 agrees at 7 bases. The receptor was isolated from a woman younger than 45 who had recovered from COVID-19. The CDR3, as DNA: TGTGCCAGCAGTCCCACGGGGGGATATACCACAGATACGCAGTATTTT. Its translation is CASSPTGGYTTDTQYF.